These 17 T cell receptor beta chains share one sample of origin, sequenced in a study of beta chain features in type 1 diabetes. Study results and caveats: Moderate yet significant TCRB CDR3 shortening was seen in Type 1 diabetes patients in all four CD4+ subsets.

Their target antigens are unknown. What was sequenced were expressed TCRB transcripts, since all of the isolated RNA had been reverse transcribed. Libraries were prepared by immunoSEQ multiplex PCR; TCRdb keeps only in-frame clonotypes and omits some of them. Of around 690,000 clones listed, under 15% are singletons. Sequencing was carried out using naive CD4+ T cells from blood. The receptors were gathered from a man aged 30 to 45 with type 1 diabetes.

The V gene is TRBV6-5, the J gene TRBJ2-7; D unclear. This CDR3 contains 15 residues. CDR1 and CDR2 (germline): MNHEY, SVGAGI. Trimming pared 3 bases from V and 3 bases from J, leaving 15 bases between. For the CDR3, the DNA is TGTGCCAGCAGTTATAATCGGGCGCAAAACTACGAGCAGTACTTC. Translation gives CASSYNRAQNYEQYF.

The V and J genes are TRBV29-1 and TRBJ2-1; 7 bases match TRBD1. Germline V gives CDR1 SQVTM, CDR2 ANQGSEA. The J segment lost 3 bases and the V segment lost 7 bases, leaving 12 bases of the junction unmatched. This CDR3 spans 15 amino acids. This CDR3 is CSARNLRTGYNEQFF. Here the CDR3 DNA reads TGCAGCGCCCGTAACCTAAGGACAGGCTACAATGAGCAGTTCTTC.

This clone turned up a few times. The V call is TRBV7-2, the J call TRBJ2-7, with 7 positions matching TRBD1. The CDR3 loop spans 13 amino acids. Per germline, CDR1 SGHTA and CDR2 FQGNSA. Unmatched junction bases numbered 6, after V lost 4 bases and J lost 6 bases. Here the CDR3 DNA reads TGTGCCAGCAGCTCGAACAGGGGCGGCGAGCAGTACTTC. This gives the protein CASSSNRGGEQYF.

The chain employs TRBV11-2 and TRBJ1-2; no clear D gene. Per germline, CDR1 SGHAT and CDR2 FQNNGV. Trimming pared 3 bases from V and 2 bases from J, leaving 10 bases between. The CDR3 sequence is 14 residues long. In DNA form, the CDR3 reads TGTGCCAGCAGCTTTCTAACTGAGAACTATGGCTACACCTTC. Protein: CASSFLTENYGYTF.

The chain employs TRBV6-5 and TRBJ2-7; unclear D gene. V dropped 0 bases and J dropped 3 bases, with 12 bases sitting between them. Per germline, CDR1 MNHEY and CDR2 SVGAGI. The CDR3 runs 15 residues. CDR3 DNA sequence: TGTGCCAGCAGTTACTCTAGGCAGCCGAGCTACGAGCAGTACTTC. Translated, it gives CASSYSRQPSYEQYF.

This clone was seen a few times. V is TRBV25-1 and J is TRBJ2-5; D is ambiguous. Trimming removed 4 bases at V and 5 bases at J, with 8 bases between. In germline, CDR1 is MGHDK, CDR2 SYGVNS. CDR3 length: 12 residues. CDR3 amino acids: CASSAGWETQYF. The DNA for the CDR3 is TGTGCCAGCAGTGCCGGGTGGGAGACCCAGTACTTC.

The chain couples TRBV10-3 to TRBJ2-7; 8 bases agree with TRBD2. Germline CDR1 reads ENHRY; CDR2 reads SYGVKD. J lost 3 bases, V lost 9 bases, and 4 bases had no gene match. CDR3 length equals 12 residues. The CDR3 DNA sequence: TGTGCCATGGGGGGGACTAGCTACGAGCAGTACTTC. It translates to CAMGGTSYEQYF.

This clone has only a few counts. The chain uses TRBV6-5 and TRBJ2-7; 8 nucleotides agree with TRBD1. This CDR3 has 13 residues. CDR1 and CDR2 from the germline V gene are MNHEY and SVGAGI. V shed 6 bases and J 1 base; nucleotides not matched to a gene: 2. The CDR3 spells CASSGQGSYEQYF. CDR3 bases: TGTGCCAGCAGCGGACAGGGTTCCTACGAGCAGTACTTC.

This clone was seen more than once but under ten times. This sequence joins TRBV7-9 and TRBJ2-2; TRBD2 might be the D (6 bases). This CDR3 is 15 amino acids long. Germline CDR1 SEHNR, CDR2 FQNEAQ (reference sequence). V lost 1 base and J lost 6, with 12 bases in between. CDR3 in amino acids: CASSLVGGIAGELFF. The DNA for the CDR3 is TGTGCCAGCAGCTTAGTAGGAGGGATCGCCGGGGAGCTGTTTTTT.

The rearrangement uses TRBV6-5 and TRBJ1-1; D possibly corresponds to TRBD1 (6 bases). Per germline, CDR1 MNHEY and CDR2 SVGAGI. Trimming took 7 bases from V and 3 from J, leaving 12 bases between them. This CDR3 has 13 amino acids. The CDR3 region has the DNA TGTGCCAGCACCACAGGGCCTTACACTGAAGCTTTCTTT. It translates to CASTTGPYTEAFF.

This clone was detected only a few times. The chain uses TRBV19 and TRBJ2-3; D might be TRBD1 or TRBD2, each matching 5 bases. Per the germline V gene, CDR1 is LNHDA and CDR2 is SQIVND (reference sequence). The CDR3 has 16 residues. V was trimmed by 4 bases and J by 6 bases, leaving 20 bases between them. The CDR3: CASSTRGMQGSDTQYF. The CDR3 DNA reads TGTGCCAGTAGTACCCGGGGAATGCAGGGTTCGGATACGCAGTATTTT.

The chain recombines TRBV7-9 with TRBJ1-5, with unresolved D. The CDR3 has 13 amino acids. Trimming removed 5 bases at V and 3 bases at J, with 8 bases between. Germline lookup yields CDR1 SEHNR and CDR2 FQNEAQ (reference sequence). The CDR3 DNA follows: TGTGCCAGCAGCCCGGACTTCAATCAGCCCCAGCATTTT. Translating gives CASSPDFNQPQHF.

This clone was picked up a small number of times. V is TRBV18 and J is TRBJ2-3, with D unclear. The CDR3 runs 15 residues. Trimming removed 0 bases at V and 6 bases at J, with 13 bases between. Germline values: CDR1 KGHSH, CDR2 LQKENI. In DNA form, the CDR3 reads TGTGCCAGCTCACCACCCGGGCTCGGCATGGATACGCAGTATTTT. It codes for CASSPPGLGMDTQYF.

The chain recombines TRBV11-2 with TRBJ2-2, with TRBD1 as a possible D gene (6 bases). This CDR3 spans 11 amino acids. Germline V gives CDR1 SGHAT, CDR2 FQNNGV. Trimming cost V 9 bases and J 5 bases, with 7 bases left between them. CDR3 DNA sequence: TGTGCCAGGGACAGAACCGGGGAGCTGTTTTTT. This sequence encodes CARDRTGELFF.

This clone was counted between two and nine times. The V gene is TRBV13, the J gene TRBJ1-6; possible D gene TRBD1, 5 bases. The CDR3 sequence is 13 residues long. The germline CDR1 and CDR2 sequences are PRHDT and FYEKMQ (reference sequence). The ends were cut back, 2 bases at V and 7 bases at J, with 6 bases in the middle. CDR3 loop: CASSLSGNSPLHF. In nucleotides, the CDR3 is TGTGCCAGCAGCTTATCAGGGAATTCACCCCTCCACTTT. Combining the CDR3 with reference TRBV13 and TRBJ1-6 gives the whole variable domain AAGVIQSPRHLIKEKRETATLKCYPIPRHDTVYWYQQGPGQDPQFLISFYEKMQSDKGSIPDRFSAQQFSDYHSELNMSSLELGDSALYFCASSLSGNSPLHFGNGTRLTVT.

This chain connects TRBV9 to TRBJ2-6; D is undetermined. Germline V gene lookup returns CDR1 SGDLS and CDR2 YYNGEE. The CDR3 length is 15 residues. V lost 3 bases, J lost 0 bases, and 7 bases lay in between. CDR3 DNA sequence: TGTGCCAGCAGCGAAGATAGCTCTGGGGCCAACGTCCTGACTTTC. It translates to CASSEDSSGANVLTF.

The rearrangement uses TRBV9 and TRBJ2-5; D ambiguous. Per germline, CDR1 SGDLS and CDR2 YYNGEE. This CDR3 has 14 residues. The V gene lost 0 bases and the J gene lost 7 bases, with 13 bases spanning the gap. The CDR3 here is CASSVVDQPGTQYF. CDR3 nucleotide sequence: TGTGCCAGCAGCGTAGTAGACCAACCGGGGACCCAGTACTTC.